This TCR beta chain was sequenced in a study of a mutant IDH1 vaccine in newly diagnosed glioma. The time point: week 35, safety follow-up. Every vaccination contained 300 ug of the mutant IDH1 20-mer peptide and was paired with topical imiquimod. The protocol was immunoSEQ multiplex PCR, while the TCRdb copy is restricted to in-frame clones and leaves out a portion. The sample holds roughly 69,000 clones, around 86% seen once. With respect to this clone: Its target is unknown.

Trimming stripped 1 base from V and 5 bases from J, with 11 bases between. This CDR3 spans 14 amino acids. Per germline, CDR1 MNHEY and CDR2 SMNVEV (reference sequence). The sequence derives from a man aged 25 to 40 with glioma. The chain links TRBV27 to TRBJ2-5; D call uncertain. The specimen comprised PBMCs, sampled from a glioma patient whose treatment included an IDH1 peptide vaccine. The CDR3 bases are TGTGCCAGCAGTTTATATGGCCAGCTGGAGACCCAGTACTTC. It codes for CASSLYGQLETQYF.